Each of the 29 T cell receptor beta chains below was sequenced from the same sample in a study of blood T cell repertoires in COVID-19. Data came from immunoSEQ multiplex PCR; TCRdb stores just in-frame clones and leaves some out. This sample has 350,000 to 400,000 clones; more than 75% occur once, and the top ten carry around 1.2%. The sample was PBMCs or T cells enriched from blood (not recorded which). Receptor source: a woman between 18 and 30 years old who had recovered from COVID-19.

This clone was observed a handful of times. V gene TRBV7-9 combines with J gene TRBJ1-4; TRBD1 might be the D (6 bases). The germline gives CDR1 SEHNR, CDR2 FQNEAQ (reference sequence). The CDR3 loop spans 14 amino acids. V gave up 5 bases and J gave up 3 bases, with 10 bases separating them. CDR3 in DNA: TGTGCCAGCAGCCTGGACAGCTCTAATGAAAAACTGTTTTTT. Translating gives CASSLDSSNEKLFF.

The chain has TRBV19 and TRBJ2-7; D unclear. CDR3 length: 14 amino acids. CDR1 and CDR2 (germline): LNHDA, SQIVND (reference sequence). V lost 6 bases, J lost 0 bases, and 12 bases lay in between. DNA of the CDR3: TGTGCCAGTAGCCTGCGAAGAAGCTCCTACGAGCAGTACTTC. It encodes CASSLRRSSYEQYF.

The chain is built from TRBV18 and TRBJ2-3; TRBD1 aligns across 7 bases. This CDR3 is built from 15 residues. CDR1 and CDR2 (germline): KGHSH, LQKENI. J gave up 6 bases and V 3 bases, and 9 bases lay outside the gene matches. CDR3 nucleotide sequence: TGTGCCAGCTCACCGATGGCAGGACAGGCGGATACGCAGTATTTT. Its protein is CASSPMAGQADTQYF. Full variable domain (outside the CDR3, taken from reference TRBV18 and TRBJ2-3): NAGVMQNPRHLVRRRGQEARLRCSPMKGHSHVYWYRQLPEEGLKFMVYLQKENIIDESGMPKERFSAEFPKEGPSILRIQQVVRGDSAAYFCASSPMAGQADTQYFGPGTRLTVL.

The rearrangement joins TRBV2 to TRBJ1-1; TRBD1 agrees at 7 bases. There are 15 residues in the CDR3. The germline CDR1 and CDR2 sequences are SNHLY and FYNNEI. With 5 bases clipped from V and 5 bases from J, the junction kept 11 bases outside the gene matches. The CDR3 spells CASSPPQGGRTEAFF. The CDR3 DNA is TGTGCCAGCAGTCCCCCGCAGGGGGGTAGGACTGAAGCTTTCTTT.

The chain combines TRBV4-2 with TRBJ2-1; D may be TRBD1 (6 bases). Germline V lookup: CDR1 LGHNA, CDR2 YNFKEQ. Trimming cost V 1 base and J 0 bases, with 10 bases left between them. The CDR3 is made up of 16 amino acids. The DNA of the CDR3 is TGTGCCAGCAGCCAAGGAGAAGGGGGCTCCTACAATGAGCAGTTCTTC. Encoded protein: CASSQGEGGSYNEQFF.

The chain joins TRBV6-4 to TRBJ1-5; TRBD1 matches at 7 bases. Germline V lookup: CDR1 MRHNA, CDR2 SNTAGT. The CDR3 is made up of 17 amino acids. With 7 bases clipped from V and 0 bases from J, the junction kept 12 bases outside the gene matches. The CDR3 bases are TGTGCCAGCAACCGACAGGGAAACCTTTATAGCAATCAGCCCCAGCATTTT. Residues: CASNRQGNLYSNQPQHF.

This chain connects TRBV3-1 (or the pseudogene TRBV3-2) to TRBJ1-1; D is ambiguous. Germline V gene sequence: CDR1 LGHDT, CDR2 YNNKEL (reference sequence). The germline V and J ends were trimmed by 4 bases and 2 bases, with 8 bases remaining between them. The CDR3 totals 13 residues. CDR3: CASSPESNTEAFF. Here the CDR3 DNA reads TGTGCCAGCAGCCCCGAGAGCAACACTGAAGCTTTCTTT.

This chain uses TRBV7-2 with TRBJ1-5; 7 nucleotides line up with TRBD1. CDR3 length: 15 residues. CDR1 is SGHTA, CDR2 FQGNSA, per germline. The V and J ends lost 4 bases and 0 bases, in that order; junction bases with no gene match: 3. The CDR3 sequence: CASSWDSNSNQPQHF. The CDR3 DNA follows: TGTGCCAGCAGCTGGGACAGCAATAGCAATCAGCCCCAGCATTTT.

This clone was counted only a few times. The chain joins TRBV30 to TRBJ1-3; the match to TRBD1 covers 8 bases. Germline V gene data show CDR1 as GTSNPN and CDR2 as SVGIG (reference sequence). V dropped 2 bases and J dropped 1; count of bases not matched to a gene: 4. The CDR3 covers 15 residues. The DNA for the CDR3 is TGTGCCTGGAGTACAGGGGGTCCGTCTGGAAACACCATATATTTT. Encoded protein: CAWSTGGPSGNTIYF.

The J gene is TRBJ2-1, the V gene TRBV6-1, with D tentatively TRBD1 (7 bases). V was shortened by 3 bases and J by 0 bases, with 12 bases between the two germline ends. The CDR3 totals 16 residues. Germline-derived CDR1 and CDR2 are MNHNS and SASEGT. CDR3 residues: CASSDRGASSYNEQFF. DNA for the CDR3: TGTGCCAGCAGTGACAGGGGGGCGAGCTCCTACAATGAGCAGTTCTTC.

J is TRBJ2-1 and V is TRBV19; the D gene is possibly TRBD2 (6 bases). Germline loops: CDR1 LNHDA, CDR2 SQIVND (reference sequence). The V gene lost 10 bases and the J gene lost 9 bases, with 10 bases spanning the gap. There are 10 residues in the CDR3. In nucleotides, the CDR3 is TGTGCCACAGAGGGAGGTGAGCAGTTCTTC. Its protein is CATEGGEQFF. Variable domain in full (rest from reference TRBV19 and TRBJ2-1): DGGITQSPKYLFRKEGQNVTLSCEQNLNHDAMYWYRQDPGQGLRLIYYSQIVNDFQKGDIAEGYSVSREKKESFPLTVTSAQKNPTAFYLCATEGGEQFFGPGTRLTVL.

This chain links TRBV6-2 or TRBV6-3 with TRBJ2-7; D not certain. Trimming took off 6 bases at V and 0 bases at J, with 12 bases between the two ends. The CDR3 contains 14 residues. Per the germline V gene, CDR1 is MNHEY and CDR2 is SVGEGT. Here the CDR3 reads CASSQRGSSYEQYF. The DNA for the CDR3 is TGTGCCAGCAGCCAACGTGGCTCCTCCTACGAGCAGTACTTC.

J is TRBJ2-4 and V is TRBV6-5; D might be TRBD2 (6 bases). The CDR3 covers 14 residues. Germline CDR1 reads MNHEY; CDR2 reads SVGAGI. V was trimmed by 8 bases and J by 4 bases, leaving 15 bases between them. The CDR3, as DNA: TGTGCCAGCTCCCCCGGACGGGGGAAAAACATTCAGTACTTC. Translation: CASSPGRGKNIQYF.

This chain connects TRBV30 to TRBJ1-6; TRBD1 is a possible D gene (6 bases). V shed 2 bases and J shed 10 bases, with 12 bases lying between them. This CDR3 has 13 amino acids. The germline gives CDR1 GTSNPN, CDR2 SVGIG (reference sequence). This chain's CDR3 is CAWSRDIKSPLHF. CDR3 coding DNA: TGTGCCTGGAGTCGGGACATTAAATCACCCCTCCACTTT.

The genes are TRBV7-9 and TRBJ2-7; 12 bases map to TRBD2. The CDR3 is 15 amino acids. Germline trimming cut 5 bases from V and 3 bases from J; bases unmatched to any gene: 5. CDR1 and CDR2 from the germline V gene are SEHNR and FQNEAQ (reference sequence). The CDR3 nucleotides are TGTGCCAGCAGCCCACCGGGACTAGCGGGCTACGAGCAGTACTTC. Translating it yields CASSPPGLAGYEQYF.

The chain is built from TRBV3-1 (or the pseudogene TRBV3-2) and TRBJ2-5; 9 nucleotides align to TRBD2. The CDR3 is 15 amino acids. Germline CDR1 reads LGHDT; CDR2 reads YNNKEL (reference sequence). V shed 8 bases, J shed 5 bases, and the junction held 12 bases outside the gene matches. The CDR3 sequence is CASLLAGGPSETQYF. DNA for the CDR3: TGTGCCAGCCTTCTGGCGGGGGGGCCATCGGAGACCCAGTACTTC.

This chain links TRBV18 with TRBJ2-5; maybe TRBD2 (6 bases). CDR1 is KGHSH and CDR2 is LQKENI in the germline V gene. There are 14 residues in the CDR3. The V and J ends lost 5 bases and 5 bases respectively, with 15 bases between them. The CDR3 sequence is CASSAPGGLETQYF. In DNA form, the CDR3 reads TGTGCCAGCTCAGCCCCAGGAGGGTTGGAGACCCAGTACTTC.

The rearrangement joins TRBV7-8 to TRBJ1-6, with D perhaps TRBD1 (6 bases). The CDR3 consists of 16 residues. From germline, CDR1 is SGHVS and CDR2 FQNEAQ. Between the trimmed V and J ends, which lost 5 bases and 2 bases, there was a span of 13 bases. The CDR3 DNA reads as TGTGCCAGCAGCCCGGGACCAGGGGCCTATAATTCACCCCTCCACTTT. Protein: CASSPGPGAYNSPLHF.

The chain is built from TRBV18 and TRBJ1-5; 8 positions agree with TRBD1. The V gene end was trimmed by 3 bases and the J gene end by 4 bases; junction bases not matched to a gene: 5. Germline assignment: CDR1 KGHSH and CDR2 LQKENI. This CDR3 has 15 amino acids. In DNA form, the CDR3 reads TGTGCCAGCTCACCCTTCCGGGACAGGAATCAGCCCCAGCATTTT. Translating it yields CASSPFRDRNQPQHF. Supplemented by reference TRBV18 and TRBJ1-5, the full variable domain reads NAGVMQNPRHLVRRRGQEARLRCSPMKGHSHVYWYRQLPEEGLKFMVYLQKENIIDESGMPKERFSAEFPKEGPSILRIQQVVRGDSAAYFCASSPFRDRNQPQHFGDGTRLSIL.

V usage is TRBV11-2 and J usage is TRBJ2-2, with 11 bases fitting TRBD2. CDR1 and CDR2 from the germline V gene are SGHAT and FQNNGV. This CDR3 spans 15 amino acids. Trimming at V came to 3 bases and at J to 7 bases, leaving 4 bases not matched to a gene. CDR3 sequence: CASSFSGGASGELFF. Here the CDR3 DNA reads TGTGCCAGCAGCTTTAGCGGGGGGGCCAGCGGGGAGCTGTTTTTT.

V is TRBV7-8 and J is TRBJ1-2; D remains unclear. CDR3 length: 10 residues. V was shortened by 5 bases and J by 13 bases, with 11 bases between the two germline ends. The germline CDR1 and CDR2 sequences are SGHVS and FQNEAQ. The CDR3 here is CASSQSLPTF. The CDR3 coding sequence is TGTGCCAGCAGCCAGAGTTTACCCACCTTC.

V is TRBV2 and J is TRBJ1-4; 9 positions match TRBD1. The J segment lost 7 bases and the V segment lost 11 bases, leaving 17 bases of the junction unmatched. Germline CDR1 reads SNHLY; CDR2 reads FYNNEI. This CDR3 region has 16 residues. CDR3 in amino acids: CASQGVSGQGSEKLFF. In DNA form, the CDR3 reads TGTGCCTCCCAGGGGGTGTCGGGACAGGGTAGTGAAAAACTGTTTTTT.

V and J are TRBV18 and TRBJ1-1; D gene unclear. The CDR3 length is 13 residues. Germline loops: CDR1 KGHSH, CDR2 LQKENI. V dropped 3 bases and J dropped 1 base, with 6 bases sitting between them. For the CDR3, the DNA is TGTGCCAGCTCACCGGGAGAGAACACTGAAGCTTTCTTT. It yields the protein CASSPGENTEAFF.

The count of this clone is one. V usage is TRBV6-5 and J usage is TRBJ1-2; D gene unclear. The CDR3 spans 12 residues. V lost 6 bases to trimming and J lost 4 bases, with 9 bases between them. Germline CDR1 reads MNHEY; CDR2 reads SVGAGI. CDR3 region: CASRVGLYGYTF. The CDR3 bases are TGTGCCAGCAGGGTGGGCCTCTATGGCTACACCTTC.

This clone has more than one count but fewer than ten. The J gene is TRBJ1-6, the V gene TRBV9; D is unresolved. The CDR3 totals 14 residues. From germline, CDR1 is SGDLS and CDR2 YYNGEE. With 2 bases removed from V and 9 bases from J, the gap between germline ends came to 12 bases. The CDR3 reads CASSVEVRVSPLHF. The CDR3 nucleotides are TGTGCCAGCAGCGTCGAGGTGCGAGTTTCACCCCTCCACTTT.

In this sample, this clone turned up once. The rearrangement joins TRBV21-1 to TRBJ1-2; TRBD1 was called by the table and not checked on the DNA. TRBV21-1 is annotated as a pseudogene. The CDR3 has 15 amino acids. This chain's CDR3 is CASSKGLQGIYGYTF. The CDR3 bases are TGTGCCAGCAGCAAAGGATTACAGGGGATCTATGGCTACACCTTC.

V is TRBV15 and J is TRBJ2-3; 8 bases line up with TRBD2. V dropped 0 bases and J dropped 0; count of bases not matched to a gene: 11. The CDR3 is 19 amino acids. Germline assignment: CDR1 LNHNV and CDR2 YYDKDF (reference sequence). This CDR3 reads CATSRDRSGGAPSTDTQYF. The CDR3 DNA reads TGTGCCACCAGCAGAGATAGATCGGGGGGGGCCCCAAGCACAGATACGCAGTATTTT.

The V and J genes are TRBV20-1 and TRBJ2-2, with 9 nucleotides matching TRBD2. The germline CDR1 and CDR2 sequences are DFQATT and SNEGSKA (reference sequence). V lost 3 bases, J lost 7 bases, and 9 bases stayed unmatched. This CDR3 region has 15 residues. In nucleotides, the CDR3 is TGCAGTGCTAGTGGGACTAGCTCAAAGAGCGGGGAGCTGTTTTTT. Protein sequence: CSASGTSSKSGELFF.

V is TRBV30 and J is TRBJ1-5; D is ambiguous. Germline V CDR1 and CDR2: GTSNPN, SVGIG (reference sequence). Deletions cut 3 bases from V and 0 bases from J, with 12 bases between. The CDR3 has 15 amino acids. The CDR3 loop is CAWSGEAYSNQPQHF. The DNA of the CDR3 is TGTGCCTGGAGCGGTGAGGCATATAGCAATCAGCCCCAGCATTTT.